This TCR beta chain originates from a study of CD8+ T cells in alopecia areata. The wider study: Twice daily, treated patients received 5 to 10 mg of oral tofacitinib. Findings and limits, study-wide: Clonality exceeded that of normal scalp in lesional scalp, most notably in alopecia totalis/universalis. Sequencing of scalp tissue also captures the resident alphabeta T cells of normal skin. Mouse data revealed clearer TCR sharing than patient data did, a gap possibly tied to HLA.

Those with alopecia areata gave lesional scalp punch biopsies and peripheral blood. Extracted RNA was reverse transcribed, and the resulting cDNA served as sequencing template. Generated by immunoSEQ multiplex PCR, the TCRdb table keeps only in-frame clones and is missing some. The sample holds 5,500 to 6,000 clones, 60% seen once. To note about this clone: What it binds is unknown.

The V end was cut by 2 bases, the J end by 0 bases, with 8 bases between. CDR1 is SGHRS and CDR2 is YFSETQ in the germline V gene. The CDR3 length is 15 residues. The chain carries TRBV5-1 and TRBJ1-4, with D hard to call. What was sequenced was skin. The origin of this receptor is a human donor with alopecia areata. The CDR3 reads CASSLEGATNEKLFF. In DNA, the CDR3 is TGCGCCAGCAGCTTAGAGGGAGCAACTAATGAAAAACTGTTTTTT.